This TCR beta chain was sequenced during a study of CD8+CD57+ T cells in acquired aplastic anemia. Sequencing was done on patients that had shown CD8+CD57+ cell expansion by flow cytometry. V lost 6 bases to trimming and J lost 0 bases; unmatched junction nucleotides: 14. Germline V lookup: CDR1 DFQATT, CDR2 SNEGSKA (reference sequence). The CDR3 length is 18 residues. The table lists this clonotype with many counts. The antigen is unknown. The use of genomic DNA as template underpinned the TCR beta VDJ and CDR3 profiling. TCRdb ran MiXCR on the reads and lists one entry per CDR3 protein. The sample lists about 220,000 distinct CDR3 sequences; approximately 50% were seen once. Study conclusions and caveats: Researchers report that twenty-nine CD8+ CDR3 sequences appeared in both patients and controls.

The specimen sequenced was sorted CD4+, CD8+, or CD8+CD57+ T cells (not recorded which) from PBMCs. The chain joins TRBV20-1 to TRBJ1-6; TRBD1 agrees at 7 bases. This receptor was taken from a human donor with aplastic anemia. CDR3 loop: CSAPDPTGASSYNSPLHF. In nucleotides, the CDR3 is TGCAGTGCCCCCGATCCCACAGGGGCCAGCTCCTATAATTCACCCCTCCACTTT.